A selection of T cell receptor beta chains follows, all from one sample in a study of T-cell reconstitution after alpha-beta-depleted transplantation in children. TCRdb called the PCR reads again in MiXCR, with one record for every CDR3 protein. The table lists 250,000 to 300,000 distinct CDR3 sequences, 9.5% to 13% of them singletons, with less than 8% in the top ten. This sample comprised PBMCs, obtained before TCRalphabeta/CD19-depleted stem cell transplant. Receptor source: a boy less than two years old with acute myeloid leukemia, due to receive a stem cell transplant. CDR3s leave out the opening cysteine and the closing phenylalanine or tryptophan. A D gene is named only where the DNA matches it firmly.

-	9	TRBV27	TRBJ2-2	ASGEAGELF
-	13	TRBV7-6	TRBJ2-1	ASSPRETFYNEQF
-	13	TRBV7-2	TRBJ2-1	ASSPRQTPYNEQF
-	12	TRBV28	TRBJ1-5	ASFPRPGGQPQH
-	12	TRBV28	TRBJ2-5	ASSSPGVGETQY
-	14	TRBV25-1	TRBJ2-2	ASSGAGGKRTGELF
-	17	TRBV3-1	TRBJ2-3	ASSQGGLNYERDTDTQY
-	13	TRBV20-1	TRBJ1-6	SARETILAESPLH
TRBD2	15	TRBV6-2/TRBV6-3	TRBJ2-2	ASSYPQLAGDTGELF
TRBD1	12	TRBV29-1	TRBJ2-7	SVGLQGARDEQY
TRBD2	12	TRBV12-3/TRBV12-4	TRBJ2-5	ASSFGRAEETQY
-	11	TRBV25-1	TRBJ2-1	ASSESLHREQF
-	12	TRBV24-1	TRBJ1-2	ATSDPGTSYGYT
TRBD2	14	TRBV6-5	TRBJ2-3	ASSYSKAGGKDTQY
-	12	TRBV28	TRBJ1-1	ASSRGHLGGEAF
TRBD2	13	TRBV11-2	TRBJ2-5	ASSPAGVLRETQY
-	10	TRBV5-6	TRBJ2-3	ASSSYSHTQY
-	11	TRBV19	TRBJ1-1	ASSPHENTEAF